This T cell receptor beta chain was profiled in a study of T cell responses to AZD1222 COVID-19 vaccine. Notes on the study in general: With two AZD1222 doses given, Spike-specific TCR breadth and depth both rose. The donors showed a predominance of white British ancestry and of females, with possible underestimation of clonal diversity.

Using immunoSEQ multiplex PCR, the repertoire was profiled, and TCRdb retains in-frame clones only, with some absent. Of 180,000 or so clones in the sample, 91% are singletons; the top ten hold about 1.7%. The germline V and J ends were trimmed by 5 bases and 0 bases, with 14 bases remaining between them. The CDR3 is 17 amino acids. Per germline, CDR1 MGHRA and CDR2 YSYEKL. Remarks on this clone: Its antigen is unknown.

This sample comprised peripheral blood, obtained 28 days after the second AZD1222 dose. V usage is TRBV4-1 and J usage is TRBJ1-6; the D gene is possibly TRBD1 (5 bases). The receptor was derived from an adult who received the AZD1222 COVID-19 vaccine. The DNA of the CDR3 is TGCGCCAGCAGCGTCTCCTGGGGCCTCTCCTATAATTCACCCCTCCACTTT. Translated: CASSVSWGLSYNSPLHF.